This is a list of T cell receptor beta chains from one sample in a study of T cell responses to AZD1222 COVID-19 vaccine. Only in-frame clones appear in the TCRdb table, and some are missing; sequencing was by immunoSEQ multiplex PCR. Among 150,000 or so clones listed, approximately 90% were seen once. The sample consisted of peripheral blood, taken 28 days after the second AZD1222 dose. The receptor set was obtained from an adult who received the AZD1222 COVID-19 vaccine. CDR3s include the opening cysteine and the closing phenylalanine or tryptophan. A D gene is named only where the DNA matches it firmly. Not all rows give a size; the values are once, few, many and, for expanded clones, a class.

D gene | J gene | clone size | V gene | CDR3 protein | CDR3 DNA
TRBD2 | TRBJ2-1 | . | TRBV10-2 | CARATSGVGEQFF | TGCGCCAGGGCAACTAGCGGGGTCGGTGAGCAGTTCTTC
TRBD2 | TRBJ2-7 | . | TRBV7-2 | CASTGPLLAGGIYEQYF | TGTGCCAGCACCGGGCCACTACTAGCGGGGGGGATCTACGAGCAGTACTTC
. | TRBJ1-3 | . | TRBV15 | CATSRDPGVSGNTIYF | TGTGCCACCAGCAGAGATCCCGGGGTATCTGGAAACACCATATATTTT
. | TRBJ2-7 | . | TRBV18 | CASSPPEGWGDEQYF | TGTGCCAGCTCACCTCCGGAGGGGTGGGGGGACGAGCAGTACTTC
TRBD1 | TRBJ1-3 | once | TRBV4-2 | CASSQDTYTGVVFGNTIYF | TGTGCCAGCAGCCAAGATACCTATACAGGGGTTGTATTTGGAAACACCATATATTTT
. | TRBJ1-3 | . | TRBV10-3 | CAISEGWNSGNTIYF | TGTGCCATCAGTGAAGGCTGGAACTCTGGAAACACCATATATTTT
. | TRBJ2-7 | . | TRBV12-3/TRBV12-4 | CASSSGRREQYF | TGTGCCAGCAGTTCGGGGAGGCGGGAGCAGTACTTC
. | TRBJ2-6 | . | TRBV10-2 | CASSVVGVGANVLTF | TGCGCCAGCAGTGTTGTAGGGGTCGGGGCCAACGTCCTGACTTTC
TRBD1 | TRBJ1-5 | . | TRBV4-1 | CASSNRDRDNQPQHF | TGCGCCAGCAGCAACCGGGACAGAGACAATCAGCCCCAGCATTTT
. | TRBJ1-1 | . | TRBV5-4 | CASSFESGGTEAFF | TGTGCCAGCAGCTTTGAATCCGGGGGAACTGAAGCTTTCTTT
. | TRBJ1-1 | . | TRBV4-1 | CASSQDKSRPEGMNTEAFF | TGCGCCAGCAGCCAAGATAAATCCCGGCCCGAGGGGATGAACACTGAAGCTTTCTTT
TRBD2 | TRBJ2-3 | . | TRBV7-2 | CASSPRTSSTDTQYF | TGTGCCAGCAGCCCACGGACTAGTAGCACAGATACGCAGTATTTT
. | TRBJ2-1 | once | TRBV6-2/TRBV6-3 | CASSSLLPDPSVSSYNEQFF | TGTGCCAGCAGTTCCCTACTCCCCGACCCTAGCGTAAGCTCCTACAATGAGCAGTTCTTC
. | TRBJ1-5 | . | TRBV6-5 | CASKGYSNQPQHF | TGTGCCAGCAAAGGCTATAGCAATCAGCCCCAGCATTTT
TRBD2 | TRBJ2-7 | once | TRBV6-1 | CASSEASGGAYEQYF | TGTGCCAGCAGTGAAGCTAGCGGGGGGGCCTACGAGCAGTACTTC
. | TRBJ1-2 | . | TRBV12-3/TRBV12-4 | CASSGQLNYGYTF | TGTGCCAGCAGTGGACAGCTTAACTATGGCTACACCTTC
. | TRBJ2-1 | . | TRBV2 | CASKGQNYNEQFF | TGTGCCAGCAAGGGACAAAACTACAATGAGCAGTTCTTC
. | TRBJ1-6 | . | TRBV12-5 | CASGLEGGSPLHF | TGTGCTAGTGGTTTGGAGGGAGGGTCACCCCTCCACTTT
. | TRBJ1-2 | . | TRBV2 | CASTETGEPNYGYTF | TGTGCCAGCACCGAAACGGGGGAACCCAACTATGGCTACACCTTC
TRBD1 | TRBJ2-1 | . | TRBV15 | CATSRETGVQHEQFF | TGTGCCACCAGCAGAGAGACAGGGGTCCAGCATGAGCAGTTCTTC
. | TRBJ2-2 | . | TRBV12-5 | CASGLVRGLPGELFF | TGTGCTAGTGGTTTGGTACGGGGACTCCCCGGGGAGCTGTTTTTT
TRBD2 | TRBJ2-1 | . | TRBV19 | CASTPGLAGVHYNEQFF | TGTGCCAGTACCCCGGGACTAGCGGGGGTCCACTACAATGAGCAGTTCTTC
TRBD2 | TRBJ2-7 | few | TRBV5-4 | CASSKRGGDEQYF | TGTGCCAGCAGTAAGCGGGGCGGCGACGAGCAGTACTTC
TRBD1 | TRBJ1-1 | . | TRBV7-3 | CASSPSGGMNTEAFF | TGTGCCAGCAGCCCATCAGGGGGCATGAACACTGAAGCTTTCTTT
TRBD1 | TRBJ1-2 | . | TRBV3-1/TRBV3-2 | CASSPGQGIYYGYTF | TGTGCCAGCAGCCCAGGACAGGGGATTTACTATGGCTACACCTTC
. | TRBJ1-1 | . | TRBV5-1 | CASSLAVMAGDHTEAFF | TGCGCCAGCAGCTTGGCCGTCATGGCAGGGGATCATACTGAAGCTTTCTTT